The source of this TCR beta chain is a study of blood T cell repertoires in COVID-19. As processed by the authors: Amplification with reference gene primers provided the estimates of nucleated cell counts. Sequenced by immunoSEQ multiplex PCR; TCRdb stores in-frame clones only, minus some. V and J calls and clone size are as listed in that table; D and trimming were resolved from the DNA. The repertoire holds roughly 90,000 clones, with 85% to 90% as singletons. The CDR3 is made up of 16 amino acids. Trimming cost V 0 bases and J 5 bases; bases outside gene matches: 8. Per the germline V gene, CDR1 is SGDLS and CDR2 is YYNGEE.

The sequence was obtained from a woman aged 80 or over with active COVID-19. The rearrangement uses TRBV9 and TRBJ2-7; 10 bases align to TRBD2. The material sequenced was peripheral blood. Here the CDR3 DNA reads TGTGCCAGCAGCGTAGTGCCTAGCGGGAGTTCCCACGAGCAGTACTTC. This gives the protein CASSVVPSGSSHEQYF. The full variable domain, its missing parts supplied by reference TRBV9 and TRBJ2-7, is DSGVTQTPKHLITATGQRVTLRCSPRSGDLSVYWYQQSLDQGLQFLIQYYNGEERAKGNILERFSAQQFPDLHSELNLSSLELGDSALYFCASSVVPSGSSHEQYFGPGTRLTVT.